This T cell receptor beta chain stems from a study of blood T cell repertoires in COVID-19. Whole-study context: Whether acute or convalescent, the COVID-19 samples came from the United States, Italy and Spain. PBMCs, B-cell-depleted T cells, or T cells provided the cDNA or gDNA that made up the material.

Original handling: The assay estimated nucleated cells by amplifying reference gene primers. Profiling relied on immunoSEQ multiplex PCR, and the TCRdb table lists in-frame clones only, not all of them. The V and J calls and clone size are taken from that table; D and trimming were inferred from the DNA. Among about 140,000 clones listed, 60% to 85% were seen once. CDR1 is LNHDA, CDR2 SQIVND, per germline (reference sequence). The CDR3 length is 15 residues. V shed 2 bases and J 6 bases; nucleotides not matched to a gene: 10. Input material: peripheral blood. The V and J genes are TRBV19 and TRBJ2-7; TRBD2 agrees at 7 bases. This TCR derives from an older woman with acute or convalescent COVID-19. CDR3 DNA: TGTGCCAGTAGTATAAAGGCGGGAGCTAGCGCCGAGCAGTACTTC. Its translation: CASSIKAGASAEQYF.